The clone carrying this T cell receptor beta chain was seen many times. Its antigen is not identified. TCRdb re-analysed the RT-PCR reads in MiXCR, keeping a single row per CDR3 protein. The repertoire has more than 700,000 distinct CDR3 sequences, 21% of them found once; the top ten carry 10%. The junction had 4 bases not matched to a gene; V was cut back by 3 bases and J by 5 bases. Germline lookup yields CDR1 SEHNR and CDR2 FQNEAQ (reference sequence). This CDR3 region has 15 residues. These data come from a study of response to subunit inactivated influenza vaccine. Study-wide points: Authors suggested few new T cells are recruited by each seasonal influenza vaccination.

The sequence derives from a man aged 50 or older who received an inactivated influenza vaccine. The chain has TRBV7-9 and TRBJ2-1, with 10 bases that match TRBD2. The sequencing here drew on PBMCs from blood, taken roughly 5 days after vaccination. The CDR3 loop reads CASSFGLAAHNEQFF. DNA of the CDR3: TGTGCCAGCAGCTTTGGACTAGCGGCTCACAATGAGCAGTTCTTC.